Sequencing of this T cell receptor (beta chain) was carried out in a study of T cell clones after liver transplantation. Overall study context: Standard immunosuppression, with no induction, continued until 12-24 months after transplant. Timepoints were pre-transplant, pre-withdrawal, and after withdrawal was completed or failed.

There are 15 residues in the CDR3. Germline loops: CDR1 SGHTA, CDR2 FQGNSA. J lost 0 bases, V lost 4 bases, and 4 bases had no gene match. The data were produced by immunoSEQ multiplex PCR, yet TCRdb's version contains in-frame clones alone and is incomplete. Of 55,000 or so clones listed, around 75% are singletons. This sequence joins TRBV7-2 and TRBJ2-3, with 7 bases fitting TRBD2. The specimen was CD4+ T cells from blood, collected before liver transplant. The source of this sequence is a human donor who received a liver transplant. The CDR3 nucleotides read TGTGCCAGCAGCTCCAGCGGGGAGAGCACAGATACGCAGTATTTT. This codes for CASSSSGESTDTQYF.